This T cell receptor beta chain appears in the sequencing data of a study of blood T cell repertoires in COVID-19. Turning to the study itself: Sample material is recorded as cDNA or gDNA derived from T cells, B-cell-depleted T cells, or PBMCs.

Trimming shortened V by 3 bases and J by 6 bases, and 21 bases separated the two germline ends. The germline CDR1 and CDR2 sequences are SNHLY and FYNNEI. The CDR3 runs to 16 residues. Libraries were prepared by immunoSEQ multiplex PCR; TCRdb keeps only in-frame clonotypes and omits some of them. The table has 210,000 or so clones, roughly 87% seen once. The receptor's source is a man aged 35 to 55 with active or convalescent COVID-19. Sample: peripheral blood. The J gene is TRBJ2-7, the V gene TRBV2; TRBD1 might be the D (6 bases). Here the CDR3 DNA reads TGTGCCAGCAGTGACCCCGGGACACTTAAAAGCGGCGAGCAGTACTTC. It specifies CASSDPGTLKSGEQYF.